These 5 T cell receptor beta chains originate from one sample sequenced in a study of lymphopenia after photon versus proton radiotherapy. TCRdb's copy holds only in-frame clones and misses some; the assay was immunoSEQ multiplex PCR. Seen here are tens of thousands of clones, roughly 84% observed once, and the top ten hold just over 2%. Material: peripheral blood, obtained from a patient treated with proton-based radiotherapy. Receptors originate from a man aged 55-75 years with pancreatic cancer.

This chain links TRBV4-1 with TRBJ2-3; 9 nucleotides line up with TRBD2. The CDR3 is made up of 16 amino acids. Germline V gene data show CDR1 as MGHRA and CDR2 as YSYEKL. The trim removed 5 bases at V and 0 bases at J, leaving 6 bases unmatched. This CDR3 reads CASSVRLADSTDTQYF. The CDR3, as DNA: TGCGCCAGCAGCGTGCGACTAGCGGATAGCACAGATACGCAGTATTTT.

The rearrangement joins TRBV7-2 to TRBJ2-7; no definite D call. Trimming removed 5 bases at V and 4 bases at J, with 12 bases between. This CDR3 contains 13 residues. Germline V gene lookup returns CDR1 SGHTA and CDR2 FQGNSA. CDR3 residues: CASSLVVTYEQYF. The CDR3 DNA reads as TGTGCCAGCAGCCTTGTGGTAACTTACGAGCAGTACTTC.

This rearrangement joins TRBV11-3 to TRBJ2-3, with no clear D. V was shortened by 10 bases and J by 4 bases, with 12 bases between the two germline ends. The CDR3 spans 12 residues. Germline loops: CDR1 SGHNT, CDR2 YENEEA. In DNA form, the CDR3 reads TGTGCCACCCGAGGACGGGCAGATACGCAGTATTTT. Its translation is CATRGRADTQYF.

Written as DNA, the CDR3 is TGCGCCAGCAGCTTATCGGGAGTAAGTGGGGCCAACGTCCTGACTTTC. It is translated as CASSLSGVSGANVLTF. The chain links TRBV5-1 to TRBJ2-6, with D possibly TRBD2 on 6 matching bases. Germline V gene lookup returns CDR1 SGHRS and CDR2 YFSETQ. This CDR3 comprises 16 residues. V was cut by 2 bases and J by 3 bases, with 12 bases left in between.

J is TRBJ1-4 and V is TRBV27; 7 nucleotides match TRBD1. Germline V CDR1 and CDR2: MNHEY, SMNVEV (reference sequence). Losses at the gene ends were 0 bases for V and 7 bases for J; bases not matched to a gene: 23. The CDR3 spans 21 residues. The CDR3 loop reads CASSLSPLQGRPESVGEKLFF. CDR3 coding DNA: TGTGCCAGCAGTTTATCCCCCCTACAGGGGAGGCCGGAGTCTGTAGGTGAAAAACTGTTTTTT.